This T cell receptor beta chain was documented in a study of CD8+ T cells in alopecia areata. Study-level points and caveats: Lesional scalp exceeded normal scalp in clonality, especially in alopecia totalis/universalis.

Treatment of the sample: oral pan-JAK inhibitor, 5-10 mg twice daily. It was from alopecia areata patients that lesional scalp punch biopsies and peripheral blood were collected. The CDR3 length is 15 residues. The trim removed 2 bases at V and 4 bases at J, leaving 6 bases unmatched. Germline assignment: CDR1 SEHNR and CDR2 FQNEAQ (reference sequence). This clone was found a few times. Antigen specificity is unknown. cDNA serving as the sequencing template came from extracted, reverse transcribed RNA. Assay: immunoSEQ multiplex PCR; the TCRdb copy retains only in-frame clones and omits some. The sample lists approximately 120,000 clones; over 55% were seen once.

The rearrangement joins TRBV7-9 to TRBJ1-2; 8 bases map to TRBD1. The sequence was collected from a human donor with alopecia areata. The sample consisted of CD4+ T cells sorted from blood, taken at week 4, from a patient treated with tofacitinib. The CDR3 sequence is CASSLRQGRGYGYTF. The CDR3 bases are TGTGCCAGCAGCTTAAGACAGGGGAGAGGCTATGGCTACACCTTC.